The TCR beta chain under discussion was sequenced for a study of blood T cell repertoires in COVID-19. On the study more broadly: Acute and convalescent COVID-19 samples came from the United States, Italy and Spain.

Germline CDR1 and CDR2: LGHNT and FRNRAP. Trimming took 3 bases from V and 0 from J; bases not matched to a gene: 7. The CDR3 is made up of 19 amino acids. TCRdb keeps only in-frame clones here, not all; method: immunoSEQ multiplex PCR. Among over 75,000 clones listed, 78% were seen once. Sequences were obtained from peripheral blood. The clonotype was recovered from a human donor in a cohort sampled during active COVID-19. This rearrangement joins TRBV12-5 to TRBJ2-1, with 14 bases identical to TRBD2. CDR3 sequence: CASGFGTSGGLSSYNEQFF. CDR3 coding DNA: TGTGCTAGTGGTTTTGGGACTAGCGGGGGACTTAGCTCCTACAATGAGCAGTTCTTC.